The next 19 T cell receptor beta chains were all read from a single sample in a study of PD-1 blockade in mismatch repair-deficient tumors. Measured with immunoSEQ multiplex PCR; TCRdb has only the in-frame clones, and not every one. The table records tens of thousands of clones, more than 65% of them present only once. Specimen: peripheral blood, collected around 19 weeks after starting pembrolizumab. These receptors all come from an adult with mismatch repair-deficient cancer.

This clone occurred once. The rearrangement uses TRBV18 and TRBJ2-5; D not certain. Trimming removed 3 bases at V and 4 bases at J, with 12 bases between. This CDR3 is 14 amino acids long. Germline V gene sequence: CDR1 KGHSH, CDR2 LQKENI. In DNA, the CDR3 is TGTGCCAGCTCACCCGGCCGGGCCCCAGAGACCCAGTACTTC. Protein sequence: CASSPGRAPETQYF.

The chain employs TRBV18 and TRBJ2-2, with D possibly being TRBD1 (6 bases). The CDR3 totals 16 residues. V was shortened by 3 bases and J by 2 bases, with 13 bases between the two germline ends. Germline values: CDR1 KGHSH, CDR2 LQKENI. DNA for the CDR3: TGTGCCAGCTCACCGCGGACAGACCTAAACACCGGGGAGCTGTTTTTT. This codes for CASSPRTDLNTGELFF.

This sequence joins TRBV30 and TRBJ2-1, with D perhaps given as TRBD1 or TRBD2 (6 bases each). The CDR3 covers 12 residues. Germline V gene data show CDR1 as GTSNPN and CDR2 as SVGIG (reference sequence). Trimming stripped 6 bases from V and 7 bases from J, with 13 bases between. CDR3 in amino acids: CACSGGGNEQFF. CDR3 sequence (DNA): TGTGCCTGTTCTGGAGGGGGTAATGAGCAGTTCTTC.

CDR3 sequence reads: CASSQGRSGELFF. CDR3 sequence (DNA): TGTGCCAGCAGCCAGGGGAGATCCGGGGAGCTGTTTTTT. The rearrangement joins TRBV11-2 to TRBJ2-2, with D perhaps matching TRBD1 (6 bases). This CDR3 spans 13 amino acids. Germline CDR1 and CDR2: SGHAT and FQNNGV. V lost 5 bases and J 6 bases, leaving 10 bases between the germline ends. Full variable domain (rest looked up from reference TRBV11-2 and TRBJ2-2): EAGVAQSPRYKIIEKRQSVAFWCNPISGHATLYWYQQILGQGPKLLIQFQNNGVVDDSQLPKDRFSAERLKGVDSTLKIQPAKLEDSAVYLCASSQGRSGELFFGEGSRLTVL.

V usage is TRBV27 and J usage is TRBJ1-5; tentative D call: TRBD1 (5 bases). Per germline, CDR1 MNHEY and CDR2 SMNVEV (reference sequence). Trimming left V 6 bases short and J 3 bases short, with 9 bases between. CDR3 size: 13 residues. In DNA, the CDR3 is TGTGCCAGCAGGGGGGGTTACAATCAGCCCCAGCATTTT. Its protein is CASRGGYNQPQHF.

This chain joins TRBV13 and TRBJ2-2; D is unclear. With 2 bases removed from V and 6 bases from J, the gap between germline ends came to 10 bases. The CDR3 spans 14 residues. The V gene's germline CDR1 is PRHDT and CDR2 FYEKMQ (reference sequence). The CDR3 region is CASSLNPESGELFF. CDR3 bases: TGTGCCAGCAGCTTAAACCCGGAGTCCGGGGAGCTGTTTTTT.

The J gene is TRBJ2-2, the V gene TRBV16; the D call may be TRBD1 or TRBD2 (5 bases each). The CDR3 is made up of 13 amino acids. The V gene's germline CDR1 is KGHSY and CDR2 FQNENV. V dropped 4 bases and J dropped 6 bases, with 9 bases sitting between them. In DNA, the CDR3 is TGTGCCAGCAGCCGGCGAGGGGCCGGGGAGCTGTTTTTT. It encodes CASSRRGAGELFF. Together with reference TRBV16 and TRBJ2-2, the CDR3 gives the full variable domain: GEEVAQTPKHLVRGEGQKAKLYCAPIKGHSYVFWYQQVLKNEFKFLISFQNENVFDETGMPKERFSAKCLPNSPCSLEIQATKLEDSAVYFCASSRRGAGELFFGEGSRLTVL.

V is TRBV6-1 and J is TRBJ2-1; D unclear. V lost 2 bases to trimming and J lost 4 bases, with 6 bases between them. Germline V lookup: CDR1 MNHNS, CDR2 SASEGT. The CDR3 sequence is 13 residues long. CDR3 sequence: CASSELVYNEQFF. The CDR3 nucleotides read TGTGCCAGCAGTGAATTGGTTTACAATGAGCAGTTCTTC.

This chain uses TRBV4-2 with TRBJ2-1; D ambiguous. There are 15 residues in the CDR3. Germline V gives CDR1 LGHNA, CDR2 YNFKEQ. V lost 3 bases to trimming and J lost 4 bases, with 13 bases between them. The CDR3 spells CASSHDIPGYNEQFF. CDR3 coding DNA: TGTGCCAGCAGCCATGATATTCCCGGGTACAATGAGCAGTTCTTC.

V usage is TRBV11-2 and J usage is TRBJ2-7, with 11 bases lining up with TRBD2. The ends lost 1 base at V and 6 bases at J; junction bases unmatched: 5. CDR3 length equals 15 residues. CDR1 is SGHAT, CDR2 FQNNGV, per germline. CDR3 sequence (DNA): TGTGCCAGCAGCTTAGGAACGGGACTAGCGGCCGAGCAGTACTTC. Its translation is CASSLGTGLAAEQYF. The complete variable domain, with remaining parts taken from reference TRBV11-2 and TRBJ2-7, reads EAGVAQSPRYKIIEKRQSVAFWCNPISGHATLYWYQQILGQGPKLLIQFQNNGVVDDSQLPKDRFSAERLKGVDSTLKIQPAKLEDSAVYLCASSLGTGLAAEQYFGPGTRLTVT.

V gene TRBV19 combines with J gene TRBJ2-6; no definite D call. CDR3 length: 15 residues. V was shortened by 6 bases and J by 4 bases, with 13 bases between the two germline ends. Germline V gene sequence: CDR1 LNHDA, CDR2 SQIVND (reference sequence). The CDR3 is CASSSTGPGANVLTF. The CDR3 DNA reads TGTGCCAGTAGCTCGACCGGACCCGGGGCCAACGTCCTGACTTTC.

The chain links TRBV29-1 to TRBJ1-1; 8 bases line up with TRBD1. Germline V lookup: CDR1 SQVTM, CDR2 ANQGSEA. V lost 7 bases, J lost 0 bases, and 7 bases stayed unmatched. This CDR3 has 14 residues. The CDR3 DNA is TGCAGCGGGACAGGGCCGCGAATGAACACTGAAGCTTTCTTT. Protein product: CSGTGPRMNTEAFF.

A single count supports this clone. The chain has TRBV6-1 and TRBJ2-1, with no clear D. Germline CDR1 is MNHNS and CDR2 is SASEGT. The CDR3 has 13 residues. Trimming shortened V by 5 bases and J by 5 bases, and 10 bases separated the two germline ends. Here the CDR3 DNA reads TGTGCCAGCAGTCACGCCCCGGACAATGAGCAGTTCTTC. Residues: CASSHAPDNEQFF.

This chain uses TRBV7-2 with TRBJ1-1; 7 bases are shared with TRBD1. Per germline, CDR1 SGHTA and CDR2 FQGNSA. V was pared by 3 bases and J by 5 bases, with 6 bases of the junction left unmatched. This CDR3 contains 14 residues. In DNA, the CDR3 is TGTGCCAGCAGCTTCGGAAGGGGGCTAACTGAAGCTTTCTTT. This encodes CASSFGRGLTEAFF.

The chain is built from TRBV19 and TRBJ1-5; D is perhaps TRBD1 (6 bases). Trimming shortened V by 3 bases and J by 7 bases, and 10 bases separated the two germline ends. The CDR3 has 13 amino acids. Germline V lookup: CDR1 LNHDA, CDR2 SQIVND (reference sequence). Here the CDR3 reads CASSIGQKQPQHF. CDR3 DNA sequence: TGTGCCAGTAGTATTGGACAGAAACAGCCCCAGCATTTT.

V usage is TRBV4-3 and J usage is TRBJ1-2; no reliable D call. Trimming left V 1 base short and J 2 bases short, with 8 bases between. In germline, CDR1 is LGHNA, CDR2 YSLEER. This CDR3 comprises 14 residues. The CDR3 loop reads CASSQVLGNYGYTF. As DNA, the CDR3 is TGCGCCAGCAGCCAAGTCCTGGGGAACTATGGCTACACCTTC.

The rearrangement links TRBV7-6 to TRBJ1-3; D is uncertain. Germline V gives CDR1 SGHVS, CDR2 FNYEAQ. The CDR3 runs to 16 residues. With 2 bases removed from V and 8 bases from J, the gap between germline ends came to 19 bases. The CDR3 here is CASSLSPGARRDTIYF. The DNA of the CDR3 is TGTGCCAGCAGCTTATCCCCGGGCGCCCGACGGGACACCATATATTTT.

The chain joins TRBV12-1 to TRBJ2-5; TRBD1 is the table's D call, not checked against the DNA. TRBV12-1 is designated a pseudogene. This CDR3 spans 14 amino acids. The CDR3 here is CASSFVGAPETQYF. CDR3 nucleotide sequence: TGTGCCAGCAGCTTTGTGGGGGCCCCAGAGACCCAGTACTTC.

This chain connects TRBV7-9 to TRBJ2-3, with D possibly matching TRBD2 (6 bases). V was clipped by 1 base and J by 6 bases, with 23 bases between them. The CDR3 covers 18 residues. Germline CDR1 SEHNR, CDR2 FQNEAQ (reference sequence). CDR3 sequence: CASSLGWRESGSYDTQYF. CDR3 coding DNA: TGTGCCAGCAGCTTAGGGTGGAGGGAAAGCGGCTCTTACGATACGCAGTATTTT.